What follows are 16 T cell receptor beta chains derived from one specimen sequenced in a study of T cells in Graves' hyperthyroidism and ophthalmopathy. TCR beta CDR3 sequences were amplified from RNA transcripts. A set of HTBI primers served as the primers for a first-round RT-PCR of the TCR CDR3. TCRdb recomputed calls from the multiplex PCR reads with MiXCR, one row per CDR3 protein. The sample lists some 800,000 distinct CDR3 sequences; 35% to 40% were seen once. The material sequenced was blood. The receptor set was obtained from a man aged 18 to 30 with Graves' hyperthyroidism.

Comments on this clonotype: Germline and junction disagree at one end, which may indicate a read error. The chain uses TRBV10-2 and TRBJ2-5; TRBD1 is a possible D gene (6 bases). Germline CDR1 reads WSHSY; CDR2 reads SAAADI. The CDR3 is 14 amino acids. CDR3 protein: CASSRAQGRETQYF. In DNA form, the CDR3 reads TGTGCCAGCAGTCGAGCACAGGGAAGAGAGACCCAGTACTTC.

There are many counts of this clonotype. The chain is built from TRBV2 and TRBJ2-7; D is possibly TRBD2 (6 bases). V was shortened by 10 bases and J by 4 bases, with 11 bases between the two germline ends. This CDR3 spans 11 amino acids. Germline V gene sequence: CDR1 SNHLY, CDR2 FYNNEI. CDR3 DNA sequence: TGTGCCACCTACGGGGGTTACGAGCAGTACTTC. It codes for CATYGGYEQYF.

The V and J genes are TRBV20-1 and TRBJ1-5; TRBD1 matches 9 bases. The CDR3 extends over 14 amino acids. CDR1 is DFQATT, CDR2 SNEGSKA, per germline (reference sequence). The junction had 6 bases not matched to a gene; V was cut back by 4 bases and J by 5 bases. The CDR3, as DNA: TGCAGTGCTATTGGGACAGGGAACGATCAGCCCCAGCATTTT. As protein: CSAIGTGNDQPQHF.

This clonotype was seen more than once but under ten times. The chain employs TRBV7-9 and TRBJ1-1, with D tentatively TRBD1 (5 bases). CDR3 length: 15 residues. Germline values: CDR1 SEHNR, CDR2 FQNEAQ (reference sequence). Trimming shortened V by 8 bases and J by 0 bases, and 16 bases separated the two germline ends. The DNA of the CDR3 is TGTGCCAGCGGGGGGGGGAATCAGCTGAACACTGAAGCTTTCTTT. It specifies CASGGGNQLNTEAFF.

The rearrangement links TRBV10-3 to TRBJ1-6, with 9 bases fitting TRBD1. The CDR3 covers 15 residues. V was clipped by 6 bases and J by 7 bases; unmatched bases: 7. The germline V gene encodes CDR1 ENHRY and CDR2 SYGVKD. CDR3 nucleotides: TGTGCCATCAGAAGACAGGGGGGGGCAAATTCACCCCTCCACTTT. It is translated as CAIRRQGGANSPLHF.

The V gene is TRBV20-1, the J gene TRBJ2-7, with 10 nucleotides matching TRBD2. The V and J ends lost 7 bases and 4 bases, in that order; junction bases with no gene match: 10. Germline V CDR1 and CDR2: DFQATT, SNEGSKA (reference sequence). This CDR3 is 14 amino acids long. This CDR3 is CSVEYSGRAYEQYF. CDR3 nucleotide sequence: TGCAGTGTGGAGTACAGCGGGAGGGCATACGAGCAGTACTTC.

This sequence joins TRBV7-3 and TRBJ2-7, with TRBD1 identical over 7 bases. Germline CDR1 reads SGHTA; CDR2 reads FQGTGA. The CDR3 totals 14 residues. V lost 3 bases and J lost 3; bases outside the gene matches: 5. CDR3 DNA: TGTGCCAGCAGCTTGACAGGGAGTGGCTACGAGCAGTACTTC. It encodes CASSLTGSGYEQYF.

In this sample, this clonotype turned up many times. The V gene is TRBV7-2, the J gene TRBJ1-5, with D possibly TRBD1 on 6 matching bases. The CDR3 has 15 residues. Trimming took 5 bases from V and 7 from J, leaving 18 bases between them. Germline V CDR1 and CDR2: SGHTA, FQGNSA. CDR3 sequence (DNA): TGTGCCAGCAGCCCTTGGGACCAGGGGAGCCAGCCCCAGCATTTT. It translates to CASSPWDQGSQPQHF.

V usage is TRBV24-1 and J usage is TRBJ2-5; D call uncertain. The CDR3 loop spans 14 amino acids. Germline CDR1 reads KGHDR; CDR2 reads SFDVKD. V lost 4 bases, J lost 4 bases, and 12 bases lay in between. The CDR3 is CATSDPGWGETQYF. The CDR3, as DNA: TGTGCCACCAGTGACCCAGGTTGGGGAGAGACCCAGTACTTC.

This clonotype has ten or more counts. The J gene is TRBJ1-5, the V gene TRBV10-3; perhaps TRBD1 as D (5 bases). CDR1 is ENHRY and CDR2 is SYGVKD in the germline V gene. The V end lost 0 bases, the J end lost 6 bases, and 15 bases lay between the germline ends. This CDR3 has 16 residues. The CDR3 protein is CAISESGGLQGQPQHF. CDR3 coding DNA: TGTGCCATCAGTGAGTCGGGTGGACTTCAGGGTCAGCCCCAGCATTTT.

Points on this clonotype: A read error may explain this, as a much larger clone is one base away. The V and J genes are TRBV9 and TRBJ2-2, with 7 bases aligning to TRBD2. From germline, CDR1 is SGDLS and CDR2 YYNGEE. CDR3 length equals 13 residues. As DNA, the CDR3 is TGTGCCAGCAGCGTAAGCGGGGCCGGGGAGCTGCTTTTT. Its protein is CASSVSGAGELLF. The variable domain in full, with the rest retrieved from reference TRBV9 and TRBJ2-2, is DSGVTQTPKHLITATGQRVTLRCSPRSGDLSVYWYQQSLDQGLQFLIQYYNGEERAKGNILERFSAQQFPDLHSELNLSSLELGDSALYFCASSVSGAGELLFGEGSRLTVL.

This clonotype appeared many times. V and J are TRBV29-1 and TRBJ1-3, with a tentative D call TRBD1 (6 bases). Looked up from germline, CDR1 is SQVTM and CDR2 is ANQGSEA. Deletions cut 7 bases from V and 0 bases from J, with 7 bases between. CDR3 length equals 12 residues. In nucleotides, the CDR3 is TGCAGCGGAGGGGGCTCTGGAAACACCATATATTTT. Translated: CSGGGSGNTIYF.

This clonotype was counted between two and nine times. V is TRBV5-6 and J is TRBJ1-1; 7 bases align to TRBD1. There are 13 residues in the CDR3. V lost 2 bases to trimming and J lost 6 bases; unmatched junction nucleotides: 4. From germline, CDR1 is SGHDT and CDR2 YYEEEE. The CDR3 loop reads CASSFDRVAEAFF. The CDR3 coding sequence is TGTGCCAGCAGCTTCGACAGGGTGGCTGAAGCTTTCTTT.

This clonotype was recorded at least ten times. V and J are TRBV5-5 and TRBJ1-2; D remains unclear. Germline CDR1 reads SGHKS; CDR2 reads YYEKEE (reference sequence). CDR3 length: 13 residues. With 6 bases removed from V and 4 bases from J, the gap between germline ends came to 13 bases. For the CDR3, the DNA is TGTGCCAGCACGGTTCCGAACTTCTATGGCTACACCTTC. Protein: CASTVPNFYGYTF.

This clonotype has a count of ten or more. The chain uses TRBV24-1 and TRBJ1-2, with D possibly TRBD1 on 5 matching bases. In germline, CDR1 is KGHDR, CDR2 SFDVKD. Trimming removed 3 bases from V and 4 bases from J, with 14 bases in between. The CDR3 sequence is 15 residues long. The CDR3 DNA sequence: TGTGCCACCAGTGATGGGACGGAGACCTCCTATGGCTACACCTTC. This gives the protein CATSDGTETSYGYTF.

This chain uses TRBV15 with TRBJ2-5; D is tentatively TRBD1 or TRBD2 (5 bases each). Trimming removed 0 bases from V and 9 bases from J, with 8 bases in between. CDR3 length: 12 amino acids. Germline CDR1 and CDR2: LNHNV and YYDKDF (reference sequence). The CDR3 nucleotides read TGTGCCACCAGCAGAGAGAGAGGGGCCCAGTACTTC. Translation: CATSRERGAQYF.